The 29 T cell receptor beta chains below come from one sample, sequenced in a study of Graves' ophthalmopathy and Graves' hyperthyroidism. From RNA, the CDR3 regions of TCR beta chains were amplified and sequenced. RT-PCR in the first round used HTBI primers; a second-round multiplex PCR followed. TCRdb used MiXCR to reprocess the multiplex PCR reads, holding one entry per CDR3 protein. Here the sample spans 740,000 or so distinct CDR3 sequences, roughly 40% being singletons. The specimen was peripheral blood. These TCRs come from an adult man with Graves' ophthalmopathy.

This clonotype has a count of ten or more. V and J are TRBV20-1 and TRBJ1-2; no clear D. Germline CDR1 reads DFQATT; CDR2 reads SNEGSKA (reference sequence). V lost 0 bases to trimming and J lost 2 bases, with 10 bases between them. CDR3 length: 14 residues. The CDR3 DNA follows: TGCAGTGCTAGAGAGCCAGATACCAACTATGGCTACACCTTC. Its translation is CSAREPDTNYGYTF.

This rearrangement joins TRBV5-1 to TRBJ1-6, with D possibly TRBD1 on 5 matching bases. Looked up from germline, CDR1 is SGHRS and CDR2 is YFSETQ. The CDR3 extends over 16 amino acids. V lost 2 bases and J 9 bases, leaving 18 bases between the germline ends. CDR3 bases: TGCGCCAGCAGCTTCCAGGGTGGGGTCTCGGGTTCACCCCTCCACTTT. It yields the protein CASSFQGGVSGSPLHF.

This clonotype was observed many times. V usage is TRBV15 and J usage is TRBJ1-3; TRBD1 agrees at 9 bases. V lost 2 bases to trimming and J lost 4 bases; unmatched junction nucleotides: 9. The germline V gene has CDR1 LNHNV and CDR2 YYDKDF (reference sequence). The CDR3 has 17 residues. The CDR3 bases are TGTGCCACCAGCAGACCCGGGACAGGGATGCCCGGAAACACCATATATTTT. Amino acid sequence: CATSRPGTGMPGNTIYF.

Regarding this clonotype: As the CDR3 is not closed by the conserved phenylalanine or tryptophan, this likely results from a read error. V usage is TRBV25-1 and J usage is TRBJ1-1; D gene ambiguous. The CDR3 runs 14 residues. The V gene lost 0 bases and the J gene lost 8 bases, with 13 bases spanning the gap. The V gene's germline CDR1 is MGHDK and CDR2 SYGVNS. The CDR3 bases are TGTGCCAGCAGTGAATATGGAGGGAACCCCGAAGCTTTCCTT. Protein: CASSEYGGNPEAFL.

As concerns this clonotype: Possible read error: a much larger clone is one base away. The chain recombines TRBV7-2 with TRBJ2-7; tentative D call: TRBD1 (6 bases). The V gene's germline CDR1 is SGHTA and CDR2 FQGNSA. The CDR3 is 16 residues long. The CDR3, as DNA: TGTGCCGGCAGCTCCCCTTTTGCAGGGGTGAAGTACGAGCAGTACTTC. This gives the protein CAGSSPFAGVKYEQYF.

The chain is built from TRBV25-1 and TRBJ1-3; D is possibly TRBD1 (5 bases). Trimming shortened V by 3 bases and J by 2 bases, and 8 bases separated the two germline ends. This CDR3 has 14 residues. Germline loops: CDR1 MGHDK, CDR2 SYGVNS. The CDR3 DNA reads TGTGCCAGCAGTGAGGGGGACCCTGGAAACACCATATATTTT. Residues: CASSEGDPGNTIYF.

This clonotype was detected only a few times. V and J are TRBV20-1 and TRBJ2-7; 7 bases map to TRBD2. The trim removed 0 bases at V and 5 bases at J, leaving 10 bases unmatched. CDR3 length: 15 residues. Germline CDR1 DFQATT, CDR2 SNEGSKA (reference sequence). For the CDR3, the DNA is TGCAGTGCTAGAGATGAGTACGGCGGGAGCAACGAGCAGTACTTC. Translated, it gives CSARDEYGGSNEQYF.

This clonotype was recorded at least ten times. J is TRBJ2-7 and V is TRBV7-9; the D gene is possibly TRBD1 (6 bases). This CDR3 has 13 residues. Between the trimmed V and J ends, which lost 4 bases and 0 bases, there was a span of 7 bases. The germline V gene has CDR1 SEHNR and CDR2 FQNEAQ (reference sequence). DNA of the CDR3: TGTGCCAGCAGCTCGGACAGCTCCTACGAGCAGTACTTC. Protein sequence: CASSSDSSYEQYF.

This chain uses TRBV7-9 with TRBJ1-2; D gene unclear. The germline V and J ends were trimmed by 2 bases and 0 bases, with 13 bases remaining between them. CDR1 is SEHNR and CDR2 is FQNEAQ in the germline V gene (reference sequence). CDR3 length equals 16 residues. The DNA for the CDR3 is TGTGCCAGCAGCTTAATAGCCCCCATGACTAACTATGGCTACACCTTC. Translation: CASSLIAPMTNYGYTF.

The chain carries TRBV25-1 and TRBJ1-5; D is possibly TRBD1 (5 bases). V was clipped by 5 bases and J by 1 base, with 12 bases between them. This CDR3 contains 15 residues. CDR1 and CDR2 from the germline V gene are MGHDK and SYGVNS. The chain's CDR3 is CASSFYDRSNQPQHF. The CDR3 DNA reads TGTGCCAGCAGTTTTTATGACAGAAGCAATCAGCCCCAGCATTTT.

A note on this clonotype: A read error may produce the germline difference seen at one junction end. The chain combines TRBV10-3 with TRBJ1-3; no reliable D call. CDR3 length: 13 residues. Germline values: CDR1 ENHRY, CDR2 SYGVKD. CDR3 in amino acids: CASSEAEGRSIYF. The DNA for the CDR3 is TGTGCCAGCAGTGAAGCGGAGGGCAGGAGCATATATTTT.

Only a few counts were recorded for this clonotype. The CDR3 sequence: CASSIRRTLGRETQYF. The CDR3 nucleotides read TGTGCCAGTAGTATTCGGCGGACGTTGGGTCGGGAGACCCAGTACTTC. The chain is built from TRBV19 and TRBJ2-5, with D hard to call. This CDR3 comprises 16 residues. Germline CDR1 reads LNHDA; CDR2 reads SQIVND (reference sequence). Between the trimmed V and J ends, which lost 3 bases and 5 bases, there was a span of 19 bases.

On this clonotype: Germline is not matched at one junction end, which may reflect a read error. This rearrangement joins TRBV15 to TRBJ2-3, with D hard to call. The CDR3 runs to 13 residues. CDR1 and CDR2 (germline): LNHNV, YYDKDF (reference sequence). The CDR3 spells CVTSRVRTDTQYF. DNA for the CDR3: TGTGTCACCAGCAGAGTACGGACAGATACGCAGTATTTT.

The chain has TRBV20-1 and TRBJ2-7; D is unclear. V lost 6 bases, J lost 3 bases, and 12 bases lay in between. Germline V gene lookup returns CDR1 DFQATT and CDR2 SNEGSKA (reference sequence). The CDR3 loop spans 12 amino acids. DNA for the CDR3: TGCAGTGCCCCCGGGTTCAACTACGAGCAGTACTTC. This translates into CSAPGFNYEQYF.

This chain uses TRBV25-1 with TRBJ2-7, with 9 positions matching TRBD1. The V and J ends lost 5 bases and 2 bases, in that order; junction bases with no gene match: 16. Germline CDR1 and CDR2: MGHDK and SYGVNS. The CDR3 has 18 residues. The CDR3 loop reads CASSRGGTGLQLPYEQYF. The CDR3 nucleotides are TGTGCCAGCAGTCGAGGGGGGACAGGGCTCCAACTGCCCTACGAGCAGTACTTC.

Only one count was recorded for this clonotype. The rearrangement joins TRBV3-1 to TRBJ2-7, with a tentative D call TRBD1 (6 bases). There are 13 residues in the CDR3. V dropped 1 base and J dropped 7 bases, with 11 bases sitting between them. The germline V gene has CDR1 LGHDT and CDR2 YNNKEL (reference sequence). The CDR3, as DNA: TGTGCCAGCAGCCAAGGGGACATCGGGGAGCAGTACTTC. Protein: CASSQGDIGEQYF.

This clonotype appeared once. The chain recombines TRBV16 with TRBJ1-3, with 7 nucleotides matching TRBD1. CDR3 length: 17 residues. With V trimmed by 0 bases and J by 2 bases, 7 bases remained unmatched. Looked up from germline, CDR1 is KGHSY and CDR2 is FQNENV. The CDR3 DNA sequence: TGTGCCAGCAGCCAATCCACGCAGGGGGTCCCTGGAAACACCATATATTTT. Translation: CASSQSTQGVPGNTIYF.

This sequence joins TRBV7-9 and TRBJ2-3; no definite D call. CDR1 is SEHNR and CDR2 is FQNEAQ in the germline V gene (reference sequence). The CDR3 spans 15 residues. V gave up 1 base and J gave up 0 bases, with 8 bases separating them. The CDR3 DNA follows: TGTGCCAGCAGCTTAGTGACAACTAGCACAGATACGCAGTATTTT. Amino acid sequence: CASSLVTTSTDTQYF.

This clonotype was detected only a few times. Germline is not matched at one junction end, which may reflect a read error. The V gene is TRBV7-9, the J gene TRBJ2-2, with D hard to call. Per germline, CDR1 SEHNR and CDR2 FQNEAQ (reference sequence). This CDR3 contains 14 residues. The CDR3 DNA reads TGCGCCAGCAGCCAAGTGCCCCTTGACATGGAGCTGTTTTTT. Translation: CASSQVPLDMELFF.

This clonotype appeared a few times. This could be a read error, since a much larger clone is one nucleotide away. The genes are TRBV2 and TRBJ2-2; D call uncertain. Germline values: CDR1 SNHLY, CDR2 FYNNEI. The CDR3 runs 13 residues. Trimming shortened V by 6 bases and J by 5 bases, and 10 bases separated the two germline ends. The CDR3 here is CASRSSGTGELFF. The CDR3, as DNA: TGTGCCAGCAGGTCCTCCGGGACCGGGGAGCTGTTTTTT.

This chain joins TRBV24-1 and TRBJ2-7; D not resolved. Germline CDR1 is KGHDR and CDR2 is SFDVKD. CDR3 length: 12 amino acids. Between the trimmed V and J ends, which lost 11 bases and 4 bases, there was a span of 14 bases. CDR3 residues: CASSRKVYEQYF. Here the CDR3 DNA reads TGTGCCAGCTCAAGAAAGGTTTACGAGCAGTACTTC.

This chain uses TRBV6-4 with TRBJ1-1; D gene uncertain. The germline CDR1 and CDR2 sequences are MRHNA and SNTAGT. Deletions cut 4 bases from V and 6 bases from J, with 18 bases between. CDR3 length equals 15 residues. CDR3 in DNA: TGTGCCAGCAGTGTAGAGCAAAACACCGGCGCTGAAGCTTTCTTT. This encodes CASSVEQNTGAEAFF.

This clonotype has more than one count but fewer than ten. CDR3 in DNA: TGTGCCAGCTCACCAGACGGGGAGGTGTCTGGCTACACCTTC. Residues: CASSPDGEVSGYTF. The chain employs TRBV18 and TRBJ1-2; D gene uncertain. There are 14 residues in the CDR3. Trimming removed 2 bases at V and 7 bases at J, with 14 bases between. Germline V gene sequence: CDR1 KGHSH, CDR2 LQKENI.

This clonotype was detected ten times or more. The chain links TRBV7-2 to TRBJ2-5; TRBD2 aligns across 8 bases. Germline trimming cut 5 bases from V and 3 bases from J; bases unmatched to any gene: 5. Looked up from germline, CDR1 is SGHTA and CDR2 is FQGNSA. The CDR3 length is 14 residues. CDR3 nucleotides: TGTGCCAGCAGCCCCACACTAGCGGAAGAGACCCAGTACTTC. Translating gives CASSPTLAEETQYF.

Of note for this clonotype: A much larger clone is a single base away; this may be a read error. The genes are TRBV11-1 and TRBJ1-6, with a possible D match to TRBD1 (6 bases). The length of the CDR3 is 15 residues. The germline CDR1 and CDR2 sequences are SGHAT and FQDESV (reference sequence). The chain's CDR3 is CASSPTGQGNSPPHF. The DNA of the CDR3 is TGTGCCAGCAGCCCAACCGGGCAGGGGAATTCACCCCCCCACTTT. The whole variable domain, remainder taken from reference TRBV11-1 and TRBJ1-6, is EAEVAQSPRYKITEKSQAVAFWCDPISGHATLYWYRQILGQGPELLVQFQDESVVDDSQLPKDRFSAERLKGVDSTLKIQPAELGDSAMYLCASSPTGQGNSPPHFGNGTRLTVT.

Note on this clonotype: A much larger clone is a single base away; this may be a read error. The V and J genes are TRBV7-7 and TRBJ1-2; the D gene is possibly TRBD1 (6 bases). The CDR3 extends over 15 amino acids. Per germline, CDR1 SSHAT and CDR2 FNYEAQ (reference sequence). The V end was cut by 5 bases, the J end by 6 bases, with 19 bases between. CDR3 in amino acids: CASSRGAAGENGYTF. The CDR3 DNA sequence: TGTGCCAGCAGCCGAGGCGCGGCAGGGGAAAATGGCTACACCTTC.

The rearrangement uses TRBV6-5 and TRBJ1-1; possibly TRBD1 for D (5 bases). There are 13 residues in the CDR3. CDR1 is MNHEY, CDR2 SVGAGI, per germline. The V end was cut by 0 bases, the J end by 7 bases, with 9 bases between. The CDR3, as DNA: TGTGCCAGCAGTTACTCCGGGGGTGATGAAGCTTTCTTT. The encoded protein is CASSYSGGDEAFF.

The chain carries TRBV27 and TRBJ2-7, with D uncertain. Trimming cost V 2 bases and J 8 bases, with 7 bases left between them. CDR3 length: 11 amino acids. The V gene's germline CDR1 is MNHEY and CDR2 SMNVEV (reference sequence). This CDR3 reads CASSLGVKQYF. CDR3 nucleotide sequence: TGTGCCAGCAGTTTAGGCGTAAAGCAGTACTTC.

This clonotype was recorded many times. The V gene is TRBV15, the J gene TRBJ2-7; 7 bases agree with TRBD1. CDR1 LNHNV and CDR2 YYDKDF come from the germline V gene (reference sequence). The length of the CDR3 is 15 residues. J was trimmed by 2 bases and V by 3 bases; bases with no gene match: 7. CDR3 region: CATSRGSGQAYEQYF. The CDR3 DNA reads as TGTGCCACCAGCAGGGGTTCCGGACAGGCCTACGAGCAGTACTTC. The variable domain in full, with the rest retrieved from reference TRBV15 and TRBJ2-7, is DAMVIQNPRYQVTQFGKPVTLSCSQTLNHNVMYWYQQKSSQAPKLLFHYYDKDFNNEADTPDNFQSRRPNTSFCFLDIRSPGLGDTAMYLCATSRGSGQAYEQYFGPGTRLTVT.